This is a list of T cell receptor beta chains from one sample in a study of OX40 agonist ivuxolimab in advanced cancers. TCRdb's copy holds only in-frame clones and misses some; the assay was immunoSEQ multiplex PCR. The table shows more than 25,000 clones, with around 87% occurring only once. The material sequenced was CD4+ or CD8+ T cells sorted from blood, taken in a trial of the OX40 agonist ivuxolimab. The origin of the receptors is an adult with an advanced solid tumor such as melanoma, head and neck, liver or kidney cancer. Each CDR3 is given without its conserved first and last residue. Fields, in order: CDR3 protein, V gene.

CDR3: ASSLGLAGSETQY
V: TRBV7-9

CDR3: ASSWDRGSYGYT
V: TRBV6-5

CDR3: ATSSIPREAGEQY
V: TRBV15

CDR3: ASSYSREGGDTQY
V: TRBV6-6

CDR3: ASSYSGLAGKETQY
V: TRBV6-5

CDR3: ASSLNGADRGSYEQY
V: TRBV27

CDR3: ASSVGPLGGSYEQY
V: TRBV9

CDR3: ASSFRGRSEQY
V: TRBV27

CDR3: ASSQQRSSYNEQF
V: TRBV7-8

CDR3: AIGCWRDSYGYT
V: TRBV21-1

CDR3: ASSNDGWGYT
V: TRBV7-9

CDR3: ASSWDRHSGELF
V: TRBV5-5